These 23 T cell receptor beta chains were sequenced from one sample in a study of blood T cell repertoires in COVID-19. Profiling relied on immunoSEQ multiplex PCR, and the TCRdb table lists in-frame clones only, not all of them. The sample consists of about 300,000 clones, around 89% of them appearing once. Sequencing was performed on peripheral blood. These receptors were collected from a woman in her twenties or thirties who had recovered from COVID-19.

V and J are TRBV11-2 and TRBJ1-1; TRBD1 might be the D (6 bases). Trimming removed 2 bases at V and 1 base at J, with 14 bases between. This CDR3 spans 16 amino acids. Germline V CDR1 and CDR2: SGHAT, FQNNGV. Here the CDR3 DNA reads TGTGCCAGCAGCTTACAGGGGCAATGGGGGAACACTGAAGCTTTCTTT. Amino acids: CASSLQGQWGNTEAFF.

This clone occurred once. The J gene is TRBJ2-2, the V gene TRBV18, with D possibly TRBD1 on 6 matching bases. Germline V gives CDR1 KGHSH, CDR2 LQKENI. This CDR3 has 17 amino acids. V lost 4 bases and J lost 7, with 22 bases in between. CDR3 sequence reads: CASSRYTMAGEGGELFF. CDR3 in DNA: TGTGCCAGCTCACGATATACGATGGCAGGGGAAGGCGGGGAGCTGTTTTTT. The full variable domain, with the rest looked up from reference TRBV18 and TRBJ2-2, is NAGVMQNPRHLVRRRGQEARLRCSPMKGHSHVYWYRQLPEEGLKFMVYLQKENIIDESGMPKERFSAEFPKEGPSILRIQQVVRGDSAAYFCASSRYTMAGEGGELFFGEGSRLTVL.

The chain recombines TRBV11-2 with TRBJ1-6, with D possibly TRBD1 on 5 matching bases. V was trimmed by 1 base and J by 7 bases, leaving 11 bases between them. Germline V gene lookup returns CDR1 SGHAT and CDR2 FQNNGV. The CDR3 consists of 15 residues. CDR3 region: CASSLAGGWNSPLHF. DNA of the CDR3: TGTGCCAGCAGCTTAGCGGGGGGTTGGAATTCACCCCTCCACTTT.

This clone has just one count. The rearrangement uses TRBV5-1 and TRBJ1-3; tentative D call: TRBD1 (5 bases). The germline gives CDR1 SGHRS, CDR2 YFSETQ. The CDR3 consists of 16 residues. Trimming left V 4 bases short and J 0 bases short, with 14 bases between. Here the CDR3 DNA reads TGCGCCAGCAGCACCCTAGGGGTCACCTCTGGAAACACCATATATTTT. Translating it yields CASSTLGVTSGNTIYF.

The chain links TRBV10-3 to TRBJ2-3; D is perhaps TRBD2 (7 bases). The length of the CDR3 is 15 residues. V lost 4 bases to trimming and J lost 2 bases, with 13 bases between them. Germline values: CDR1 ENHRY, CDR2 SYGVKD. This CDR3 is CAISVGGGVTDTQYF. The CDR3 nucleotides are TGTGCCATCAGTGTGGGGGGGGGCGTCACAGATACGCAGTATTTT.

The chain is built from TRBV28 and TRBJ2-7, with 10 bases fitting TRBD1. V was clipped by 5 bases and J by 5 bases; unmatched bases: 9. CDR3 length: 15 residues. Germline loops: CDR1 MDHEN, CDR2 SYDVKM. CDR3 protein: CASSEGQGLSHEQYF. CDR3 coding DNA: TGTGCCAGCAGTGAGGGACAGGGGCTTTCCCACGAGCAGTACTTC.

The chain joins TRBV11-2 to TRBJ2-3; weak D call: TRBD2 (7 bases). The CDR3 covers 15 residues. V lost 5 bases and J lost 6, with 18 bases in between. Germline loops: CDR1 SGHAT, CDR2 FQNNGV. The CDR3 spells CASSKTGGGHDTQYF. The CDR3 DNA is TGTGCCAGCAGCAAAACTGGGGGGGGGCACGATACGCAGTATTTT.

Only one count was recorded for this clone. The V and J genes are TRBV24-1 and TRBJ1-1, with 9 bases matching TRBD1. CDR1 and CDR2 (germline): KGHDR, SFDVKD. After removal of 3 bases from V and 5 bases from J, the junction contained 6 bases not matched to a gene. The CDR3 is 15 amino acids. The CDR3 here is CATSDVDRGGTEAFF. The DNA for the CDR3 is TGTGCCACCAGTGATGTTGACAGGGGGGGGACTGAAGCTTTCTTT.

The CDR3 nucleotides are TGCGCCAGCAGTGAACTCGAGGCCACTGAAGCTTTCTTT. Its protein product is CASSELEATEAFF. The chain combines TRBV10-2 with TRBJ1-1, with D unresolved. The CDR3 loop spans 13 amino acids. The V gene lost 3 bases and the J gene lost 4 bases, with 9 bases spanning the gap. Germline assignment: CDR1 WSHSY and CDR2 SAAADI.

The gene calls are TRBV18 and TRBJ1-1, with TRBD1 as a possible D gene (5 bases). Looked up from germline, CDR1 is KGHSH and CDR2 is LQKENI. The CDR3 totals 14 residues. V shed 3 bases and J shed 3 bases, with 11 bases lying between them. The CDR3 DNA reads as TGTGCCAGCTCACCTCCGGGAGGGGACACTGAAGCTTTCTTT. This gives the protein CASSPPGGDTEAFF.

The chain uses TRBV5-1 and TRBJ1-4; 9 bases match TRBD1. V trimming: 1 base; J trimming: 8 bases; junction bases outside the gene matches: 6. The CDR3 loop spans 15 amino acids. Per the germline V gene, CDR1 is SGHRS and CDR2 is YFSETQ. CDR3 sequence (DNA): TGCGCCAGCAGCTTGACAGGGGGCGCAAGAGAAAAACTGTTTTTT. This codes for CASSLTGGAREKLFF.

The gene calls are TRBV10-3 and TRBJ2-7; 7 positions agree with TRBD2. The CDR3 covers 14 residues. V lost 3 bases, J lost 6 bases, and 8 bases stayed unmatched. The V gene's germline CDR1 is ENHRY and CDR2 SYGVKD. CDR3: CAISEGSPGGEQYF. Here the CDR3 DNA reads TGTGCCATCAGTGAAGGCAGCCCGGGGGGCGAGCAGTACTTC.

This chain uses TRBV30 with TRBJ1-1; D gene uncertain. V gave up 1 base and J gave up 0 bases, with 6 bases separating them. This CDR3 is built from 13 residues. Germline CDR1 reads GTSNPN; CDR2 reads SVGIG (reference sequence). CDR3 sequence (DNA): TGTGCCTGGAGTGGTCAGTTGAACACTGAAGCTTTCTTT. Translation: CAWSGQLNTEAFF.

The DNA for the CDR3 is TGTGCCAGCGGGGGCGGGAGCTATAGCAATCAGCCCCAGCATTTT. Amino acids: CASGGGSYSNQPQHF. The J gene is TRBJ1-5, the V gene TRBV6-5, with D possibly being TRBD1 (6 bases). Germline lookup yields CDR1 MNHEY and CDR2 SVGAGI. There are 15 residues in the CDR3. V lost 8 bases and J lost 0, with 14 bases in between.

This rearrangement joins TRBV9 to TRBJ1-2; 10 bases agree with TRBD1. Looked up from germline, CDR1 is SGDLS and CDR2 is YYNGEE. V was clipped by 3 bases and J by 3 bases; unmatched bases: 5. CDR3 length: 15 residues. CDR3 sequence: CASSATGTGDYGYTF. The CDR3 DNA reads as TGTGCCAGCAGCGCAACCGGGACAGGGGACTATGGCTACACCTTC. Together with reference TRBV9 and TRBJ1-2, the CDR3 gives the full variable domain: DSGVTQTPKHLITATGQRVTLRCSPRSGDLSVYWYQQSLDQGLQFLIQYYNGEERAKGNILERFSAQQFPDLHSELNLSSLELGDSALYFCASSATGTGDYGYTFGSGTRLTVV.

The chain carries TRBV6-5 and TRBJ2-1; a possible D gene is TRBD1 (6 bases). This CDR3 is 14 amino acids long. V was cut by 5 bases and J by 5 bases, with 13 bases left in between. Germline lookup yields CDR1 MNHEY and CDR2 SVGAGI. CDR3 sequence: CASSHRDKNNEQFF. CDR3 DNA sequence: TGTGCCAGCAGTCACCGGGACAAGAACAATGAGCAGTTCTTC.

As DNA, the CDR3 is TGTGCCAGCAATGTACCCGGACAGGGGCGGGATGGCTACACCTTC. Translating it yields CASNVPGQGRDGYTF. The chain joins TRBV28 to TRBJ1-2; the match to TRBD1 covers 9 bases. Germline assignment: CDR1 MDHEN and CDR2 SYDVKM. The CDR3 totals 15 residues. V shed 7 bases, J shed 6 bases, and the junction held 12 bases outside the gene matches.

Only a few counts were recorded for this clone. V gene TRBV7-3 combines with J gene TRBJ2-1; 8 nucleotides line up with TRBD1. The CDR3 loop spans 16 amino acids. Germline assignment: CDR1 SGHTA and CDR2 FQGTGA. V shed 5 bases and J 6 bases; nucleotides not matched to a gene: 12. The CDR3, as DNA: TGTGCCAGCAGCGCGACAGGGGTCGCTGAGAGCAATGAGCAGTTCTTC. This encodes CASSATGVAESNEQFF.

The chain carries TRBV7-3 and TRBJ1-2; D gene uncertain. CDR1 is SGHTA, CDR2 FQGTGA, per germline. The CDR3 spans 15 residues. V was trimmed by 4 bases and J by 2 bases, leaving 14 bases between them. As DNA, the CDR3 is TGTGCCAGCAGCTCCGGGTCCTCTTTAAACTATGGCTACACCTTC. Its protein is CASSSGSSLNYGYTF.

The gene calls are TRBV24-1 and TRBJ2-4, with TRBD1 matching 8 bases. The germline CDR1 and CDR2 sequences are KGHDR and SFDVKD. V trimming: 4 bases; J trimming: 6 bases; junction bases outside the gene matches: 7. The CDR3 covers 15 residues. The CDR3: CATSEGTGAGNIQYF. CDR3 nucleotides: TGTGCCACCAGTGAAGGGACAGGAGCCGGAAACATTCAGTACTTC.

V is TRBV30 and J is TRBJ2-3; 14 bases align to TRBD2. V gave up 0 bases and J gave up 4 bases; unmatched junction bases: 12. This CDR3 has 19 amino acids. Germline values: CDR1 GTSNPN, CDR2 SVGIG (reference sequence). The CDR3 DNA reads as TGTGCCTGGAGTGTAATCCCCGGACTAGCGGGGGGCTCGCCAGATACGCAGTATTTT. It codes for CAWSVIPGLAGGSPDTQYF.

V and J are TRBV27 and TRBJ1-1; tentatively, D is TRBD1 (5 bases). Trimming removed 8 bases from V and 0 bases from J, with 10 bases in between. CDR1 and CDR2 from the germline V gene are MNHEY and SMNVEV (reference sequence). The CDR3 has 13 residues. As DNA, the CDR3 is TGTGCCAGCCTGGACATTATGAACACTGAAGCTTTCTTT. Amino acids: CASLDIMNTEAFF.

The chain links TRBV4-1 to TRBJ1-4, with D possibly matching TRBD1 (6 bases). The germline gives CDR1 MGHRA, CDR2 YSYEKL. There are 14 residues in the CDR3. V dropped 6 bases and J dropped 3 bases, with 11 bases sitting between them. The CDR3 DNA is TGCGCCAGCAGTCGGACAGATTCTAATGAAAAACTGTTTTTT. This gives the protein CASSRTDSNEKLFF.